This TCR beta chain stems from a study of blood T cells in healthy people across ages. Overall study results and limits: Researchers deemed the diversity estimates from one million T cells underestimates. Older individuals had lower TCR beta diversity per million T cells (the decline was roughly linear).

In regard to this clonotype: The target antigen is unknown.

Together with a sample-barcoded 5' primer, a J-beta primer mix was included in a second PCR lasting about 7 to 12 cycles. TCRdb reprocessed the 5' RACE reads via MiXCR and lists one record per CDR3 protein. The sample includes about 640,000 distinct CDR3 sequences, 45% to 65% of them seen just once. This CDR3 comprises 15 residues. The V gene lost 6 bases and the J gene lost 7 bases, with 21 bases spanning the gap. The TCR was taken from a man in his fifties or sixties in good health. Sequencing was carried out using blood. The rearrangement joins TRBV12-3 or TRBV12-4 to TRBJ1-2; possibly TRBD1 for D (5 bases). CDR3: CASSPMGRREGGYTF. In nucleotides, the CDR3 is TGTGCCAGCAGCCCCATGGGGCGCAGGGAGGGTGGCTACACCTTC.